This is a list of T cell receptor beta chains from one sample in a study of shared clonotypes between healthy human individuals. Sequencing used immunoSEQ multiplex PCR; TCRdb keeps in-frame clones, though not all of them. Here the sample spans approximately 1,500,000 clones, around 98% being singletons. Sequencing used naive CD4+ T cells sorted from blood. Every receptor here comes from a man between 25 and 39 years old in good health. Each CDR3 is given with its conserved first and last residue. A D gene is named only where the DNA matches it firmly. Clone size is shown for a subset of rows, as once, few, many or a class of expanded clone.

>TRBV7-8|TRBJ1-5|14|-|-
CASRQPGVDQPQHF
TGTGCCAGCAGACAACCAGGGGTGGATCAGCCCCAGCATTTT
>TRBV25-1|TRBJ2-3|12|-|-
CASAGLTDTQYF
TGTGCCAGTGCGGGGCTCACAGATACGCAGTATTTT
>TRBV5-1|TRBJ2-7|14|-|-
CASSLAPPKSEQYF
TGCGCCAGCAGCTTGGCTCCTCCCAAGAGCGAGCAGTACTTC
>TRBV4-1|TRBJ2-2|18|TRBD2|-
CASSQVLLAGKNTGELFF
TGCGCCAGCAGCCAAGTTCTTCTAGCGGGGAAGAACACCGGGGAGCTGTTTTTT
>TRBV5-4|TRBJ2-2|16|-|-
CASSLYASADTGELFF
TGTGCCAGCAGCTTGTATGCTAGCGCCGACACCGGGGAGCTGTTTTTT
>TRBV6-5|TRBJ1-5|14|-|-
CASSRDNNNQPQHF
TGTGCCAGCAGTCGAGACAATAACAATCAGCCCCAGCATTTT
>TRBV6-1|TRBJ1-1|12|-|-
CASARGNTEAFF
TGTGCCAGCGCCAGGGGGAACACTGAAGCTTTCTTT
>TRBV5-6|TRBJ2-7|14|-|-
CASSSRGATYEQYF
TGTGCCAGCAGCTCTAGAGGGGCCACCTACGAGCAGTACTTC
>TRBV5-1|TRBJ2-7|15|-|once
CASSSQDRGQYEQYF
TGCGCCAGCAGCTCCCAGGACAGAGGTCAATACGAGCAGTACTTC
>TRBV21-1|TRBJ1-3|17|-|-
CASSTRSSSSGGNTIYF
TGTGCCAGCAGCACGCGCTCATCCTCCTCGGGAGGAAACACCATATATTTT
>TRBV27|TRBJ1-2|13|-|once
CASSLSSYYGYTF
TGTGCCAGCAGTTTATCGTCCTACTATGGCTACACCTTC
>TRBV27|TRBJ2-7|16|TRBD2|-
CASSSLGLDYSYEQYF
TGTGCCAGCAGTTCCCTCGGACTAGACTACTCCTACGAGCAGTACTTC
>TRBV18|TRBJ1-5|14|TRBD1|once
CASSMGQGDQPQHF
TGTGCCAGCTCAATGGGGCAGGGGGATCAGCCCCAGCATTTT
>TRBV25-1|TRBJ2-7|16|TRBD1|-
CASSDIGTGGSYEQYF
TGTGCCAGCAGTGACATCGGGACAGGGGGCTCGTACGAGCAGTACTTC
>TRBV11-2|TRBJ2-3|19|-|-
CASSLGIVIRGSSTDTQYF
TGTGCCAGCAGCTTAGGCATTGTTATTCGTGGGTCTAGCACAGATACGCAGTATTTT
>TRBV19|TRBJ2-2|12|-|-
CASSVGTGELFF
TGTGCCAGTAGTGTTGGCACCGGGGAGCTGTTTTTT
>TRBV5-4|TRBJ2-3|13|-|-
CASSQGHPDTQYF
TGTGCCAGCAGCCAGGGACACCCAGATACGCAGTATTTT
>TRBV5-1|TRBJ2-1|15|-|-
CASTMDPSSYNEQFF
TGCGCCAGCACGATGGACCCGAGCTCCTACAATGAGCAGTTCTTC
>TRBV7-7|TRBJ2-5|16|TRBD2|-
CASSSLGLAGQETQYF
TGTGCTAGCAGCTCCCTGGGGCTAGCGGGGCAAGAGACCCAGTACTTC
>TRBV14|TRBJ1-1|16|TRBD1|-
CASSLRTGGLNTEAFF
TGTGCCAGCAGCCTTCGGACAGGGGGTTTGAACACTGAAGCTTTCTTT